One T cell receptor beta chain is described in this entry. Its specificity is not known. This CDR3 is also generated by other DNA sequences in the sample. PCR primers comprised 60 Vbeta and 13 Jbeta primers. Produced via immunoSEQ multiplex PCR; TCRdb's table is partial and in-frame only. The data show around 300,000 clones, roughly 90% seen once. Germline lookup yields CDR1 SGHRS and CDR2 YFSETQ. The length of the CDR3 is 12 residues. The V end was cut by 5 bases, the J end by 1 base, with 6 bases between. This specimen comes from a study of cytomegalovirus exposure and HLA in healthy donors. The study's findings and limits: In a later analysis, productive TCRs from donors in an Asian-associated ancestry cluster reportedly carried fewer N-insertions than the cohort mean. Usually a TCR sequence was rare, but some public TCRs were found in many donors.

The sample taken for sequencing was PBMCs. This receptor was taken from a woman younger than 30 in good health and CMV-seronegative. The rearrangement joins TRBV5-1 to TRBJ1-1; D possibly corresponds to TRBD1 (6 bases). The CDR3 region has the DNA TGCGCCAGCAGGACAGGGAACACTGAAGCTTTCTTT. Residues: CASRTGNTEAFF.